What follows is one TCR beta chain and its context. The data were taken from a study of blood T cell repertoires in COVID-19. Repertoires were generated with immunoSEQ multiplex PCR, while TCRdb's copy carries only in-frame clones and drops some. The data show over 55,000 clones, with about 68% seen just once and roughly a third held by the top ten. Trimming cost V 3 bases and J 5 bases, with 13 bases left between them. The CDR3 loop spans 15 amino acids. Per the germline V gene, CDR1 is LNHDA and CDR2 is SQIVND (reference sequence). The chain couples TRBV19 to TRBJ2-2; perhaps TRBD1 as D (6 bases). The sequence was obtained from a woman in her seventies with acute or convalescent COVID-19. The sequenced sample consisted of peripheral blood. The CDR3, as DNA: TGTGCCAGTAGTATTGGAAACAGGGTGACCGGGGAGCTGTTTTTT. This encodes CASSIGNRVTGELFF. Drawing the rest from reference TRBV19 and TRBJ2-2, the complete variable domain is DGGITQSPKYLFRKEGQNVTLSCEQNLNHDAMYWYRQDPGQGLRLIYYSQIVNDFQKGDIAEGYSVSREKKESFPLTVTSAQKNPTAFYLCASSIGNRVTGELFFGEGSRLTVL.